The subject of this entry is one T cell receptor (beta chain). As yet, its antigen is unknown. The assay was immunoSEQ multiplex PCR, and TCRdb's table has in-frame clones only and misses some. The profile shows some 200,000 clones, 72% of them singletons. The entry originates in a study of cytotoxic CD8 clonotypes in ibrutinib-treated CLL. Turning to the study itself: By median roughly 65 months, roughly 12 had progressed and around 14 stayed remitted; responses had been 2 complete and roughly 25 partial.

Study findings and constraints: Sustained-remission and progressing patients had different sampling times. Public clonotypes occurred uncommonly; on treatment, they contracted or remained stable.

CDR1 is GTSNPN, CDR2 SVGIG, per germline (reference sequence). CDR3 length equals 13 residues. V was pared by 3 bases and J by 7 bases, with 5 bases of the junction left unmatched. The sequence derives from a human donor with chronic lymphocytic leukemia. The chain is built from TRBV30 and TRBJ2-7; 11 nucleotides align to TRBD2. Sample: PBMCs, taken after 24 months of ibrutinib treatment. CDR3 nucleotide sequence: TGTGCCTGGAGCATGGGACTAGCGGATGAGCAGTACTTC. Its translation: CAWSMGLADEQYF.